These 26 T cell receptor beta chains were all obtained from the same sample, sequenced in a study of cytomegalovirus exposure and HLA in healthy donors. Amplification used 60 Vbeta primers and 13 Jbeta primers. Some clones are missing from TCRdb's copy, which holds only in-frame ones; the method was immunoSEQ multiplex PCR. The profile covers roughly 200,000 clones, with roughly four fifths appearing a single time and 1.6% taken by the ten largest. The sequenced material came from PBMCs. These TCRs come from a man aged 45-65 years in good health and CMV-seronegative.

The J gene is TRBJ2-1, the V gene TRBV7-9; 16 positions agree with TRBD2. The CDR3 consists of 16 residues. V trimming: 5 bases; J trimming: 8 bases; junction bases outside the gene matches: 6. The germline V gene has CDR1 SEHNR and CDR2 FQNEAQ (reference sequence). CDR3 residues: CASSPGTSGGGYEQFF. For the CDR3, the DNA is TGTGCCAGCAGCCCCGGGACTAGCGGGGGGGGGTATGAGCAGTTCTTC.

The chain combines TRBV9 with TRBJ1-4, with 7 bases that match TRBD1. V lost 0 bases and J lost 8; bases outside the gene matches: 4. This CDR3 contains 14 residues. Germline V lookup: CDR1 SGDLS, CDR2 YYNGEE. The CDR3 loop reads CASSVGQGDEKLFF. Written as DNA, the CDR3 is TGTGCCAGCAGCGTAGGACAGGGAGACGAAAAACTGTTTTTT.

This chain links TRBV6-6 with TRBJ2-2; 10 bases are a match to TRBD2. Unmatched junction bases numbered 5, after V lost 7 bases and J lost 0 bases. CDR1 is MNHNY, CDR2 SVGAGI, per germline (reference sequence). The CDR3 runs 16 residues. CDR3 DNA sequence: TGTGCCAGCACAGCGGGAGGGCCGCCGAACACCGGGGAGCTGTTTTTT. Translation: CASTAGGPPNTGELFF.

A few counts support this clone. The V gene is TRBV19, the J gene TRBJ1-1; 8 bases match TRBD1. The ends lost 7 bases at V and 4 bases at J; junction bases unmatched: 8. There are 14 residues in the CDR3. CDR1 and CDR2 (germline): LNHDA, SQIVND (reference sequence). The CDR3 DNA reads TGTGCCAGTACCGATGGACAGGGTGGCACTGAAGCTTTCTTT. Its protein is CASTDGQGGTEAFF.

The gene calls are TRBV18 and TRBJ2-3; 8 bases line up with TRBD2. The germline CDR1 and CDR2 sequences are KGHSH and LQKENI. The CDR3 has 16 amino acids. V trimming: 2 bases; J trimming: 1 base; junction bases outside the gene matches: 5. CDR3: CASSPYPAGGTDTQYF. In DNA form, the CDR3 reads TGTGCCAGCTCACCATATCCAGCGGGGGGCACAGATACGCAGTATTTT.

Only one count was recorded for this clone. The V gene is TRBV29-1, the J gene TRBJ2-5, with 12 bases identical to TRBD2. Near its end, the DNA agrees better with TRBJ2-7, so the J call may be wrong. Germline V lookup: CDR1 SQVTM, CDR2 ANQGSEA. The CDR3 is made up of 14 amino acids. The CDR3 sequence is CSVAGTSGSYEQYF. The CDR3 nucleotides are TGCAGCGTTGCAGGGACTAGCGGGTCCTACGAGCAGTACTTC.

This clone was counted once. Other DNA sequences of this sample code for an identical CDR3. The rearrangement uses TRBV7-2 and TRBJ2-7; the match to TRBD2 covers 7 bases. CDR3 length equals 14 residues. V was pared by 1 base and J by 4 bases, with 4 bases of the junction left unmatched. Germline assignment: CDR1 SGHTA and CDR2 FQGNSA. This chain's CDR3 is CASSLGGGSYEQYF. CDR3 DNA sequence: TGTGCCAGCAGCTTAGGCGGGGGTTCGTACGAGCAGTACTTC.

The chain combines TRBV7-2 with TRBJ2-7; 9 bases agree with TRBD1. Losses at the gene ends were 5 bases for V and 4 bases for J; bases not matched to a gene: 18. The CDR3 runs 18 residues. The germline gives CDR1 SGHTA, CDR2 FQGNSA. The CDR3 loop reads CASSVAKGWGQGLYEQYF. The CDR3 DNA reads TGTGCCAGCAGCGTCGCCAAGGGGTGGGGACAGGGTTTATACGAGCAGTACTTC.

The chain combines TRBV2 with TRBJ2-6; a possible D gene is TRBD1 (5 bases). There are 16 residues in the CDR3. Trimming stripped 3 bases from V and 4 bases from J, with 13 bases between. Looked up from germline, CDR1 is SNHLY and CDR2 is FYNNEI. The DNA of the CDR3 is TGTGCCAGCAGTGATGGGGCTGGGCGGGGGGCCAACGTCCTGACTTTC. It codes for CASSDGAGRGANVLTF. Complete variable domain (other parts from reference TRBV2 and TRBJ2-6): EPEVTQTPSHQVTQMGQEVILRCVPISNHLYFYWYRQILGQKVEFLVSFYNNEISEKSEIFDDQFSVERPDGSNFTLKIRSTKLEDSAMYFCASSDGAGRGANVLTFGAGSRLTVL.

The V call is TRBV25-1, the J call TRBJ1-2, with TRBD1 identical over 8 bases. The CDR3 covers 14 residues. The V segment lost 1 base and the J segment 8 bases; nucleotides outside the gene matches: 6. Germline CDR1 reads MGHDK; CDR2 reads SYGVNS. Here the CDR3 DNA reads TGTGCCAGCAGTGAATTGACAGGGGACTGGGGCTACACCTTC. This translates into CASSELTGDWGYTF.

The chain recombines TRBV7-6 with TRBJ1-1; the match to TRBD1 covers 7 bases. The length of the CDR3 is 16 residues. The germline V gene has CDR1 SGHVS and CDR2 FNYEAQ. J gave up 1 base and V 3 bases, and 8 bases lay outside the gene matches. The CDR3 is CASSFFGQARNTEAFF. The CDR3 DNA sequence: TGTGCCAGCAGCTTTTTCGGACAGGCCAGGAACACTGAAGCTTTCTTT.

The chain combines TRBV15 with TRBJ1-1, with TRBD1 matching over 7 bases. Trimming cost V 3 bases and J 0 bases; bases outside gene matches: 16. This CDR3 has 19 residues. Germline-derived CDR1 and CDR2 are LNHNV and YYDKDF (reference sequence). CDR3: CATSRKLRTGARMNTEAFF. Written as DNA, the CDR3 is TGTGCCACCAGCAGGAAACTCCGAACAGGGGCCAGAATGAACACTGAAGCTTTCTTT.

The chain combines TRBV7-2 with TRBJ2-4; 8 bases match TRBD2. The CDR3 runs to 14 residues. The V segment lost 5 bases and the J segment 4 bases; nucleotides outside the gene matches: 4. Germline assignment: CDR1 SGHTA and CDR2 FQGNSA. Written as DNA, the CDR3 is TGTGCCAGCAGCACCGGGGGGGGGAAAAACATTCAGTACTTC. Translated, it gives CASSTGGGKNIQYF.

The count of this clone is one. The V gene is TRBV5-1, the J gene TRBJ1-2; TRBD1 matches at 8 bases. The CDR3 sequence is 13 residues long. The V and J ends lost 4 bases and 10 bases, in that order; junction bases with no gene match: 9. The germline CDR1 and CDR2 sequences are SGHRS and YFSETQ. CDR3 protein: CASSPPGQEDYTF. CDR3 nucleotide sequence: TGCGCCAGCAGCCCCCCGGGACAGGAGGACTACACCTTC.

CDR3 amino acids: CASSYRDTLLSGNTIYF. CDR3 bases: TGTGCCAGCAGCTATCGGGACACCCTTCTCTCTGGAAACACCATATATTTT. V is TRBV9 and J is TRBJ1-3, with D possibly matching TRBD1 (6 bases). The V end lost 4 bases, the J end lost 0 bases, and 17 bases lay between the germline ends. The CDR3 runs 17 residues. Germline CDR1 and CDR2: SGDLS and YYNGEE.

This chain links TRBV29-1 with TRBJ2-3; TRBD1 matches at 7 bases. The germline gives CDR1 SQVTM, CDR2 ANQGSEA. Trimming took 0 bases from V and 6 from J; bases not matched to a gene: 9. The CDR3 is 15 residues long. CDR3 coding DNA: TGCAGCGTTGAAGAGGGGACAGTGGTGGGGGATACGCAGTATTTT. This encodes CSVEEGTVVGDTQYF.

The chain has TRBV19 and TRBJ2-1, with 9 nucleotides matching TRBD2. This CDR3 spans 18 amino acids. The germline V gene encodes CDR1 LNHDA and CDR2 SQIVND (reference sequence). Unmatched junction bases numbered 9, after V lost 1 base and J lost 2 bases. The CDR3 nucleotides are TGTGCCAGTAGTATAGGGGATACCGGGACTAGCCCCTACAATGAGCAGTTCTTC. Residues: CASSIGDTGTSPYNEQFF.

In nucleotides, the CDR3 is TGCAGTGCTAGACGGTCCTACGAGCAGTACTTC. It encodes CSARRSYEQYF. The J gene is TRBJ2-7, the V gene TRBV20-1; D not certain. V lost 2 bases to trimming and J lost 1 base, with 3 bases between them. Germline CDR1 DFQATT, CDR2 SNEGSKA (reference sequence). CDR3 length equals 11 residues.

The chain combines TRBV11-2 with TRBJ2-7; 13 bases match TRBD2. Unmatched junction bases numbered 9, after V lost 4 bases and J lost 6 bases. This CDR3 comprises 16 residues. Germline CDR1 is SGHAT and CDR2 is FQNNGV. For the CDR3, the DNA is TGTGCCAGCAGCTCACTGGGACTAGCGGGGAGGGGCGAGCAGTACTTC. As protein: CASSSLGLAGRGEQYF.

The chain couples TRBV19 to TRBJ2-2, with 11 positions matching TRBD1. Trimming cost V 5 bases and J 6 bases; bases outside gene matches: 17. The germline CDR1 and CDR2 sequences are LNHDA and SQIVND (reference sequence). CDR3 length equals 19 residues. The CDR3 coding sequence is TGTGCCAGTAGTTCGGACAGGGGGCGAGTTATAGACCGAGCCGGGGAGCTGTTTTTT. Residues: CASSSDRGRVIDRAGELFF.

As concerns this clone: The junction and the germline gene differ at one end; a read error may be behind it. The rearrangement joins TRBV7-7 to TRBJ2-7, with D unresolved. Germline V gives CDR1 SSHAT, CDR2 FNYEAQ (reference sequence). CDR3 length equals 13 residues. This CDR3 is CASSLSNSYEQYF. Here the CDR3 DNA reads TGTGCTAGCAGCTTATCTAACAGCTACGAGCAGTACTTC.

The rearrangement links TRBV28 to TRBJ1-2, with TRBD1 matching 9 bases. Germline V CDR1 and CDR2: MDHEN, SYDVKM. This CDR3 has 16 amino acids. Trimming took 10 bases from V and 4 from J; bases not matched to a gene: 16. CDR3 DNA sequence: TGTGCCACCTTCAACCGTCCCGGGACAGGGACCTATGGCTACACCTTC. It is translated as CATFNRPGTGTYGYTF.

The chain is built from TRBV9 and TRBJ2-7; TRBD2 might be the D (6 bases). V lost 2 bases, J lost 5 bases, and 8 bases lay in between. The CDR3 runs 12 residues. Germline assignment: CDR1 SGDLS and CDR2 YYNGEE. The CDR3 nucleotides are TGTGCCAGCAGCGTGGGCGGGAACGAGCAGTACTTC. Its translation is CASSVGGNEQYF.

The chain employs TRBV29-1 and TRBJ2-5, with 8 bases matching TRBD1. The junction had 15 bases not matched to a gene; V was cut back by 7 bases and J by 2 bases. This CDR3 is 16 amino acids long. Looked up from germline, CDR1 is SQVTM and CDR2 is ANQGSEA. CDR3 nucleotide sequence: TGCAGCGGGGACAGGCGCTTAGGGGGCATTCAAGAGACCCAGTACTTC. Its translation: CSGDRRLGGIQETQYF.

The CDR3 DNA follows: TGTGCCAGCGTACGGGAGGCGGGAGGAGATACGCAGTATTTT. Translating it yields CASVREAGGDTQYF. This chain uses TRBV6-1 with TRBJ2-3; TRBD2 matches 8 bases. This CDR3 is 14 amino acids long. Germline lookup yields CDR1 MNHNS and CDR2 SASEGT. Germline trimming cut 8 bases from V and 5 bases from J; bases unmatched to any gene: 9.

The CDR3 DNA reads TGTGCCAGCAGTTCCGGGACAAGGAGCTCCTACGAGCAGTACTTC. It encodes CASSSGTRSSYEQYF. This chain links TRBV6-1 with TRBJ2-7; D perhaps matches TRBD1 (6 bases). V gave up 5 bases and J gave up 0 bases, with 14 bases separating them. This CDR3 region has 15 residues. Germline-derived CDR1 and CDR2 are MNHNS and SASEGT.